What follows are 24 T cell receptor beta chains derived from one specimen sequenced in a study of cytomegalovirus exposure and HLA in healthy donors. PCR used 60 Vbeta primers and 13 Jbeta primers. Libraries were prepared by immunoSEQ multiplex PCR; TCRdb keeps only in-frame clonotypes and omits some of them. The table records roughly 150,000 clones, approximately 70% of them present only once. The specimen sequenced was PBMCs. All receptors derive from a woman under 30 in good health and CMV-seropositive.

This clone was picked up a small number of times. V usage is TRBV7-8 and J usage is TRBJ1-1, with 10 positions matching TRBD1. The CDR3 spans 19 residues. The J segment lost 1 base and the V segment lost 1 base, leaving 12 bases of the junction unmatched. Germline CDR1 reads SGHVS; CDR2 reads FQNEAQ. In nucleotides, the CDR3 is TGTGCCAGCAGCTTAGGGATAGACAGGGGGCTCGGGGAGAACACTGAAGCTTTCTTT. Residues: CASSLGIDRGLGENTEAFF. Variable domain in full (rest from reference TRBV7-8 and TRBJ1-1): GAGVSQSPRYKVAKRGQDVALRCDPISGHVSLFWYQQALGQGPEFLTYFQNEAQLDKSGLPSDRFFAERPEGSVSTLKIQRTQQEDSAVYLCASSLGIDRGLGENTEAFFGQGTRLTVV.

This chain uses TRBV7-2 with TRBJ2-1, with 7 nucleotides matching TRBD2. V dropped 3 bases and J dropped 6; count of bases not matched to a gene: 2. The CDR3 extends over 13 amino acids. From germline, CDR1 is SGHTA and CDR2 FQGNSA. CDR3 region: CASSFWTSNEQFF. The CDR3 DNA follows: TGTGCCAGCAGCTTTTGGACTAGCAATGAGCAGTTCTTC.

The CDR3 region is CASSLSSGGSTGELFF. The CDR3 DNA reads as TGCGCCAGCAGCTTATCTAGTGGAGGGAGCACCGGGGAGCTGTTTTTT. This rearrangement joins TRBV5-1 to TRBJ2-2; D may be TRBD2 (6 bases). Germline V gene data show CDR1 as SGHRS and CDR2 as YFSETQ. This CDR3 is 16 amino acids long. Trimming pared 2 bases from V and 4 bases from J, leaving 15 bases between.

V gene TRBV5-1 combines with J gene TRBJ2-7, with D possibly matching TRBD2 (6 bases). Per germline, CDR1 SGHRS and CDR2 YFSETQ. This CDR3 comprises 14 residues. The V and J ends lost 7 bases and 2 bases respectively, with 16 bases between them. The CDR3 DNA reads as TGCGCCAGCCGACTAGGCCATACTACCTACGAGCAGTACTTC. Amino acid sequence: CASRLGHTTYEQYF.

The chain has TRBV4-3 and TRBJ2-3; D uncertain. Germline CDR1 is LGHNA and CDR2 is YSLEER. V shed 0 bases and J shed 0 bases, with 10 bases lying between them. The CDR3 contains 16 residues. CDR3 protein: CASSQDAESSTDTQYF. The CDR3 DNA is TGCGCCAGCAGCCAAGACGCAGAATCTAGCACAGATACGCAGTATTTT.

V and J are TRBV2 and TRBJ1-2; no definite D call. The germline V and J ends were trimmed by 6 bases and 2 bases, with 10 bases remaining between them. The germline V gene encodes CDR1 SNHLY and CDR2 FYNNEI. The CDR3 runs to 13 residues. The CDR3 DNA follows: TGTGCCAGCAGGTTCGGACTAAACTATGGCTACACCTTC. It is translated as CASRFGLNYGYTF.

This clone showed up just a few times. The V and J genes are TRBV11-2 and TRBJ1-1, with D perhaps TRBD1 (6 bases). Germline CDR1 is SGHAT and CDR2 is FQNNGV. The CDR3 sequence is 12 residues long. Trimming stripped 5 bases from V and 7 bases from J, with 11 bases between. The CDR3: CASSPGHREAFF. CDR3 coding DNA: TGTGCCAGCAGCCCGGGACACCGTGAAGCTTTCTTT.

This clone was seen more than once but under ten times. This chain uses TRBV29-1 with TRBJ2-5, with D perhaps TRBD2 (7 bases). There are 12 residues in the CDR3. CDR1 SQVTM and CDR2 ANQGSEA come from the germline V gene. The CDR3 here is CSWGGGGETQYF. The CDR3 DNA is TGCAGTTGGGGCGGGGGCGGGGAGACCCAGTACTTC. Variable domain in full (rest from reference TRBV29-1 and TRBJ2-5): SAVISQKPSRDICQRGTSLTIQCQVDSQVTMMFWYRQQPGQSLTLIATANQGSEATYESGFVIDKFPISRPNLTFSTLTVSNMSPEDSSIYLCSWGGGGETQYFGPGTRLLVL.

The V and J genes are TRBV11-2 and TRBJ2-3, with D maybe TRBD1 (5 bases). The V gene lost 1 base and the J gene lost 2 bases, with 10 bases spanning the gap. Germline lookup yields CDR1 SGHAT and CDR2 FQNNGV. This CDR3 region has 15 residues. CDR3 residues: CASSLVGRVTDTQYF. In DNA, the CDR3 is TGTGCCAGCAGCTTAGTTGGCAGGGTCACAGATACGCAGTATTTT.

This sequence joins TRBV30 and TRBJ2-2; no clear D. The length of the CDR3 is 14 residues. Germline V lookup: CDR1 GTSNPN, CDR2 SVGIG (reference sequence). V lost 3 bases to trimming and J lost 0 bases, with 8 bases between them. This CDR3 reads CAWSGGANTGELFF. The CDR3 DNA is TGTGCCTGGAGCGGCGGCGCGAACACCGGGGAGCTGTTTTTT.

This clone occurred a few times. This chain uses TRBV5-4 with TRBJ2-1; tentatively, D is TRBD2 (6 bases). CDR3 size: 14 residues. The V gene's germline CDR1 is SGHNT and CDR2 YYREEE (reference sequence). Trimming cost V 3 bases and J 2 bases, with 9 bases left between them. The CDR3 loop reads CASSSPGAYNEQFF. The CDR3 region has the DNA TGTGCCAGCAGCTCACCGGGAGCCTACAATGAGCAGTTCTTC.

The chain employs TRBV7-6 and TRBJ2-5; possible D gene TRBD2, 6 bases. Trimming stripped 5 bases from V and 2 bases from J, with 18 bases between. Per germline, CDR1 SGHVS and CDR2 FNYEAQ. This CDR3 is 16 amino acids long. CDR3 region: CASSRRWRGLQETQYF. The DNA of the CDR3 is TGTGCCAGCAGCCGTCGTTGGCGGGGCCTGCAAGAGACCCAGTACTTC.

The chain has TRBV7-9 and TRBJ2-5, with D perhaps matching TRBD1 (5 bases). V was clipped by 5 bases and J by 5 bases, with 9 bases between them. The CDR3 spans 12 residues. CDR1 and CDR2 (germline): SEHNR, FQNEAQ (reference sequence). CDR3 in amino acids: CASSLGAETQYF. The CDR3 bases are TGTGCCAGCAGCCTTGGGGCGGAGACCCAGTACTTC.

V is TRBV4-2 and J is TRBJ2-1, with D perhaps TRBD2 (6 bases). The CDR3 has 15 residues. Germline lookup yields CDR1 LGHNA and CDR2 YNFKEQ. V shed 1 base and J shed 3 bases, with 10 bases lying between them. CDR3 sequence reads: CASSQGPSDYNEQFF. The CDR3, as DNA: TGTGCCAGCAGCCAAGGTCCTAGCGACTACAATGAGCAGTTCTTC.

The chain links TRBV18 to TRBJ1-2; D unresolved. CDR1 and CDR2 from the germline V gene are KGHSH and LQKENI. The CDR3 extends over 14 amino acids. The V end lost 2 bases, the J end lost 4 bases, and 11 bases lay between the germline ends. This CDR3 is CASSPAPGSYGYTF. DNA for the CDR3: TGTGCCAGCTCACCAGCCCCAGGCTCCTATGGCTACACCTTC.

V is TRBV11-2 and J is TRBJ2-5, with 10 bases that match TRBD1. The end of the DNA is better explained by TRBJ2-7, so the J call may be wrong. The CDR3 is 14 residues long. Germline CDR1 reads SGHAT; CDR2 reads FQNNGV. As DNA, the CDR3 is TGTGCCAGCAGCCCCGGGACAGGGGCCTACGAGCAGTACTTC. It specifies CASSPGTGAYEQYF.

The chain carries TRBV29-1 and TRBJ2-5; possible D gene TRBD2, 7 bases. The assigned J gene may be wrong: the sequence end matches TRBJ2-7 better. Germline-derived CDR1 and CDR2 are SQVTM and ANQGSEA. The CDR3 contains 16 residues. In nucleotides, the CDR3 is TGCAGCGTTGGGGCCTCTAGGGGGGGCGGAGGGTACGAGCAGTACTTC. This encodes CSVGASRGGGGYEQYF.

The V gene is TRBV12-5, the J gene TRBJ1-1; 9 bases are a match to TRBD1. In germline, CDR1 is LGHNT, CDR2 FRNRAP. The V segment lost 7 bases and the J segment 1 base; nucleotides outside the gene matches: 4. The CDR3 sequence is 14 residues long. CDR3 in DNA: TGTGCTAGTGTCCCGGGACAGGGGAACACTGAAGCTTTCTTT. The encoded protein is CASVPGQGNTEAFF.

The gene calls are TRBV2 and TRBJ2-1, with 7 bases lining up with TRBD2. Trimming removed 7 bases from V and 0 bases from J; junction bases left unmatched: 9. This CDR3 has 16 amino acids. Germline V gene lookup returns CDR1 SNHLY and CDR2 FYNNEI. The CDR3, as DNA: TGTGCCAGCACACCTCAGCGGGGACCCTCCTACAATGAGCAGTTCTTC. The encoded protein is CASTPQRGPSYNEQFF.

This chain uses TRBV6-1 with TRBJ2-7; D possibly corresponds to TRBD1 (5 bases). In germline, CDR1 is MNHNS, CDR2 SASEGT. The CDR3 consists of 15 residues. V was shortened by 2 bases and J by 1 base, with 12 bases between the two germline ends. In nucleotides, the CDR3 is TGTGCCAGCAGTGAAAGGCCAGGGCCTTCCTACGAGCAGTACTTC. Protein product: CASSERPGPSYEQYF.

This sequence joins TRBV19 and TRBJ1-2; D unresolved. The germline gives CDR1 LNHDA, CDR2 SQIVND (reference sequence). The CDR3 is 12 residues long. V dropped 6 bases and J dropped 4 bases, with 9 bases sitting between them. CDR3 sequence: CASSPLGYGYTF. The CDR3 bases are TGTGCCAGTAGCCCCCTCGGCTATGGCTACACCTTC.

V is TRBV2 and J is TRBJ1-5, with unresolved D. Germline CDR1 is SNHLY and CDR2 is FYNNEI. The CDR3 has 14 amino acids. The V end was cut by 10 bases, the J end by 0 bases, with 13 bases between. The CDR3 nucleotides are TGTGCCACCAGAGAGCCTTATAGCAATCAGCCCCAGCATTTT. Translated, it gives CATREPYSNQPQHF.

This chain uses TRBV29-1 with TRBJ2-1, with TRBD1 matching over 10 bases. Trimming removed 7 bases from V and 5 bases from J; junction bases left unmatched: 8. Per germline, CDR1 SQVTM and CDR2 ANQGSEA. The CDR3 totals 14 residues. The CDR3 coding sequence is TGCAGCGAGAGGGGGACAGGGGCAAACAATGAGCAGTTCTTC. Translation: CSERGTGANNEQFF.

The chain uses TRBV6-5 and TRBJ2-5, with TRBD2 identical over 12 bases. The CDR3 totals 15 residues. Germline values: CDR1 MNHEY, CDR2 SVGAGI. The ends lost 5 bases at V and 6 bases at J; junction bases unmatched: 7. The CDR3 loop reads CASSKLAGGQQTQYF. CDR3 nucleotide sequence: TGTGCCAGCAGTAAACTAGCGGGGGGACAGCAGACCCAGTACTTC.